This TCR beta chain was observed in a study of blood T cell repertoires in COVID-19. The overall study: Donors in the United States, Italy and Spain gave samples during acute or convalescent COVID-19. T cells, B-cell-depleted T cells, or PBMCs provided the cDNA or gDNA that served as material.

Original processing notes: Researchers report that nucleated cell counts were estimated from reference gene primer amplification. TCRdb's table, derived via immunoSEQ multiplex PCR, lists solely in-frame clones and lacks some. V and J calls plus clone size are reproduced from that table; the DNA served to infer D and trimming. In the table there are about 220,000 clones, around 82% of which are singletons. The germline V and J ends were trimmed by 0 bases and 1 base, with 19 bases remaining between them. This CDR3 comprises 18 residues. Germline CDR1 and CDR2: SGHKS and YYEKEE (reference sequence). This chain uses TRBV5-5 with TRBJ2-5; tentatively, D is TRBD2 (6 bases). The sample comprised peripheral blood. The sequence derives from an older woman with acute or convalescent COVID-19. Here the CDR3 DNA reads TGTGCCAGCAGCTTGGGGGGAGGTACAGCTACCACCCAAGAGACCCAGTACTTC. Amino acid sequence: CASSLGGGTATTQETQYF.